The entry below describes one T cell receptor (beta chain). Its cognate antigen is unknown. TCRdb ran MiXCR on the 5' RACE reads and lists one entry per CDR3 protein. The table has under 250,000 distinct CDR3 sequences, 27% seen once. This sample is part of a study of T-cell memory formation after mild COVID-19. Study findings and constraints: From day 15 to 85, contracting clones were balanced between CD4 and CD8, whereas later expanders leaned toward CD4+. Contracting clones localized mainly to CM and EM when CD4+ and mainly to EMRA when CD8+.

V was cut by 4 bases and J by 4 bases, with 15 bases left in between. This CDR3 region has 14 residues. Germline V gene data show CDR1 as SGHDT and CDR2 as YYEEEE. The rearrangement links TRBV5-6 to TRBJ2-7, with D unresolved. The TCR was taken from an adult woman who had mild COVID-19 (a few samples of this study predate the infection). Cell type and time point are not known. The sample taken for sequencing was PBMCs or a T cell subset sorted from them (not recorded which). CDR3 amino acids: CASSPQATRYEQYF. The CDR3 DNA follows: TGTGCCAGCAGCCCCCAGGCGACCCGTTACGAGCAGTACTTC.